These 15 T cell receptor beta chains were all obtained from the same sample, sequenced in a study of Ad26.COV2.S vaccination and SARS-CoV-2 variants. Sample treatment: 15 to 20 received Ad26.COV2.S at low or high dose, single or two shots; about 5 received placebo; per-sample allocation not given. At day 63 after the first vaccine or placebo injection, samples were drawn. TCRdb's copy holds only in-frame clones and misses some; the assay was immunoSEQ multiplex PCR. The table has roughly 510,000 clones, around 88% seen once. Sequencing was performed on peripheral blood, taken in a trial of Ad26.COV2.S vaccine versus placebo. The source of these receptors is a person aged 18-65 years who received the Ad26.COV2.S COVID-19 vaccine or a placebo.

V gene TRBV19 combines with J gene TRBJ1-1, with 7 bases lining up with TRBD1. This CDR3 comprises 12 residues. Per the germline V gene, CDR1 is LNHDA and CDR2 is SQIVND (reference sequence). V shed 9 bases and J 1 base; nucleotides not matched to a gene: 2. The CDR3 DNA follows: TGTGCCAGCGGACAGGAGAACACTGAAGCTTTCTTT. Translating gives CASGQENTEAFF.

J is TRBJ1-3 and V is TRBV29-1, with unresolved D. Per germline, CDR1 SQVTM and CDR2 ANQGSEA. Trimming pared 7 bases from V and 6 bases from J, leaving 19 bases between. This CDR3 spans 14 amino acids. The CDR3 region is CSASWGTDTNTIYF. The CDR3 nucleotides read TGCAGCGCCTCATGGGGAACAGACACAAACACCATATATTTT.

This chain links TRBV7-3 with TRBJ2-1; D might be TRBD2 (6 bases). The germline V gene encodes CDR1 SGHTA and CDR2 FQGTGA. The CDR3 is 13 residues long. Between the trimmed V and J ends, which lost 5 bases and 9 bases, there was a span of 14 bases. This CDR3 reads CASSRGGVGEQFF. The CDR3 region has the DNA TGTGCCAGCAGCCGGGGCGGGGTCGGTGAGCAGTTCTTC.

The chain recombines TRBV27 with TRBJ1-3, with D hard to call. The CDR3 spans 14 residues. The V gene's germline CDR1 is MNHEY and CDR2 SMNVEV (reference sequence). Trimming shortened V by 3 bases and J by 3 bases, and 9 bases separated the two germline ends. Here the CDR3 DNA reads TGTGCCAGCAGTTTGGTTTCCGGTGGAAACACCATATATTTT. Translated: CASSLVSGGNTIYF.

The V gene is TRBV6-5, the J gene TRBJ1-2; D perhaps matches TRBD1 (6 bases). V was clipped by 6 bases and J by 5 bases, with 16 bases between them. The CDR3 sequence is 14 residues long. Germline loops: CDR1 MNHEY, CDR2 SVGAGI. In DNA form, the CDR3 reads TGTGCCAGCAGGGTGGGGGGCTCCTCTTATGGCTACACCTTC. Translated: CASRVGGSSYGYTF.

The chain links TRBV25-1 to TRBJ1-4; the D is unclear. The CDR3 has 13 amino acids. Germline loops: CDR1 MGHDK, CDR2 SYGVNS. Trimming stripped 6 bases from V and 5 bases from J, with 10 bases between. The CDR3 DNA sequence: TGTGCCAGCAGCCGAATAGAGAATGAAAAACTGTTTTTT. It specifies CASSRIENEKLFF.

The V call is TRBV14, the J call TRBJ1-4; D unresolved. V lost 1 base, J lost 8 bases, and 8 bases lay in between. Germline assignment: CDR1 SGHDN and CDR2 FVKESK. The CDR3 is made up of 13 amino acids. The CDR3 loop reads CASSQVTREKLFF. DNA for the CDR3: TGTGCCAGCAGCCAAGTTACTCGGGAAAAACTGTTTTTT. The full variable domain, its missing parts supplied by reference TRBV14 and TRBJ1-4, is EAGVTQFPSHSVIEKGQTVTLRCDPISGHDNLYWYRRVMGKEIKFLLHFVKESKQDESGMPNNRFLAERTGGTYSTLKVQPAELEDSGVYFCASSQVTREKLFFGSGTQLSVL.

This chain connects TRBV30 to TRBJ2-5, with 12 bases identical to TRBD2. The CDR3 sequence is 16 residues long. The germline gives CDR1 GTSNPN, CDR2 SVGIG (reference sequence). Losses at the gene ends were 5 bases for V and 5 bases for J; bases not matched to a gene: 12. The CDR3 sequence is CAWEGTSGYLRETQYF. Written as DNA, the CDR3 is TGTGCCTGGGAAGGGACTAGCGGGTACCTCCGGGAGACCCAGTACTTC.

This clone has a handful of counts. This CDR3 reads CASRWGRAETEAFF. The CDR3 DNA follows: TGTGCCAGCAGGTGGGGCAGGGCGGAGACTGAAGCTTTCTTT. This chain links TRBV19 with TRBJ1-1, with a tentative D call TRBD1 (5 bases). V was pared by 9 bases and J by 5 bases, with 19 bases between. Per germline, CDR1 LNHDA and CDR2 SQIVND (reference sequence). CDR3 length: 14 amino acids.

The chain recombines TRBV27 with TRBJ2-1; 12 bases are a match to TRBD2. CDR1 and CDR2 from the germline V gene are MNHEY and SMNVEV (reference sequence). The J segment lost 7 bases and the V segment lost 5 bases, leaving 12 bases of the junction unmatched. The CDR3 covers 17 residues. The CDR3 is CASSRGLAGWTGNEQFF. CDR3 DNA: TGTGCCAGCAGTCGCGGACTAGCGGGATGGACGGGGAATGAGCAGTTCTTC.

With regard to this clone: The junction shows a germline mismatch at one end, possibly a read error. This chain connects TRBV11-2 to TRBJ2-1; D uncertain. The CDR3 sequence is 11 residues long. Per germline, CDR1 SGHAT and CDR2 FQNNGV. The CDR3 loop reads CASSSHNEQFF. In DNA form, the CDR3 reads TGTGCCAGCAGCTCCCACAATGAGCAGTTCTTC.

The CDR3 DNA reads as TGTGCCAGCAGCCAAGATCTTCAGGGAGCCTATGGCTACACCTTC. Translated: CASSQDLQGAYGYTF. This rearrangement joins TRBV4-2 to TRBJ1-2; TRBD1 is a possible D gene (5 bases). The CDR3 covers 15 residues. V lost 0 bases and J 4 bases, leaving 12 bases between the germline ends. Germline CDR1 is LGHNA and CDR2 is YNFKEQ.

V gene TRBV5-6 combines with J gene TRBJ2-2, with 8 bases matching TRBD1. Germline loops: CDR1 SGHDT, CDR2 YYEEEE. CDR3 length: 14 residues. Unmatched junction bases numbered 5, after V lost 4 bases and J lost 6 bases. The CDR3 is CASSNRQGPGELFF. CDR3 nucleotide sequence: TGTGCCAGCAGCAACAGACAGGGGCCCGGGGAGCTGTTTTTT.

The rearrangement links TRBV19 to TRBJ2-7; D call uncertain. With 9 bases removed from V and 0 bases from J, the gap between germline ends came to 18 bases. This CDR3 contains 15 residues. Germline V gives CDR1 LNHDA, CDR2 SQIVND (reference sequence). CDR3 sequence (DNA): TGTGCCAGCTCCCCGAGACCCCAAAGCTCCTACGAGCAGTACTTC. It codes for CASSPRPQSSYEQYF.

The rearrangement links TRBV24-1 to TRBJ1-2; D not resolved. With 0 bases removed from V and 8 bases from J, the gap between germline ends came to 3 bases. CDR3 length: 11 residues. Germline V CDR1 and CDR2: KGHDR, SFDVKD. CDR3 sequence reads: CATSDLVGYTF. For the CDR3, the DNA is TGTGCCACCAGTGATTTGGTAGGCTACACCTTC.